This T cell receptor beta chain derives from a study of response to subunit inactivated influenza vaccine. Study-level points and caveats: Authors suggested seasonal influenza vaccinations each recruit few new T cells.

Germline CDR1 and CDR2: LNHDA and SQIVND (reference sequence). CDR3 length: 13 residues. V dropped 3 bases and J dropped 5; count of bases not matched to a gene: 2. TCRdb reprocessed the RT-PCR reads with MiXCR, giving one entry per CDR3 protein. The sample lists about 520,000 distinct CDR3 sequences; roughly 27% were seen once. Regarding this clonotype: Its antigen remains unidentified.

This clonotype was obtained from a man in his forties or fifties who received an inactivated influenza vaccine. The specimen was CD4+ T cells sorted from PBMCs, collected roughly 5 days after vaccination. This chain uses TRBV19 with TRBJ2-3, with 7 bases fitting TRBD1. CDR3 bases: TGTGCCAGTAGTATCAACAGGGGAGATACGCAGTATTTT. Translation gives CASSINRGDTQYF.